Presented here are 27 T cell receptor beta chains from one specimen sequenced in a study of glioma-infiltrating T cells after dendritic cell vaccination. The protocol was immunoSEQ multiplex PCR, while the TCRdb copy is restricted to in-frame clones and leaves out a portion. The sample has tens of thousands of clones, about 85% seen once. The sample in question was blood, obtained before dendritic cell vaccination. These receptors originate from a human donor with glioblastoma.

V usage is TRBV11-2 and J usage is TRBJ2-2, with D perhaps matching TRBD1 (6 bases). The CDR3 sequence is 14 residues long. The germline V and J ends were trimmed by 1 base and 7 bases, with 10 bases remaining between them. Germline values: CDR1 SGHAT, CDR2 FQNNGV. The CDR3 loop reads CASSLAPGDGELFF. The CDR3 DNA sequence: TGTGCCAGCAGCTTAGCCCCAGGGGACGGGGAGCTGTTTTTT.

The CDR3 region has the DNA TGTGCCAGCAGTACAACCGGGACAGGGGCCTACAATGAGCAGTTCTTC. Translated: CASSTTGTGAYNEQFF. The chain uses TRBV9 and TRBJ2-1; the match to TRBD1 covers 10 bases. The CDR3 covers 16 residues. With 5 bases clipped from V and 2 bases from J, the junction kept 7 bases outside the gene matches. Germline V gene lookup returns CDR1 SGDLS and CDR2 YYNGEE. Combining the CDR3 with reference TRBV9 and TRBJ2-1 gives the whole variable domain DSGVTQTPKHLITATGQRVTLRCSPRSGDLSVYWYQQSLDQGLQFLIQYYNGEERAKGNILERFSAQQFPDLHSELNLSSLELGDSALYFCASSTTGTGAYNEQFFGPGTRLTVL.

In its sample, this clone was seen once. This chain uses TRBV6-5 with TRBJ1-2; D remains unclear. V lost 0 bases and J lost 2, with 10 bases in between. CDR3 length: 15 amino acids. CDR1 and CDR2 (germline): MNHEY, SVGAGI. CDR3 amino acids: CASSYSQDGNYGYTF. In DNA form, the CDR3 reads TGTGCCAGCAGTTACTCCCAGGATGGGAACTATGGCTACACCTTC.

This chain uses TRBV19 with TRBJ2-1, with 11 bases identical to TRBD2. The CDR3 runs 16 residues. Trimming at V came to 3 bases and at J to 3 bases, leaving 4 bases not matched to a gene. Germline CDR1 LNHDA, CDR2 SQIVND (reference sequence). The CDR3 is CASSISGTSGYNEQFF. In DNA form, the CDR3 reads TGTGCCAGTAGTATCTCTGGGACTAGCGGCTACAATGAGCAGTTCTTC.

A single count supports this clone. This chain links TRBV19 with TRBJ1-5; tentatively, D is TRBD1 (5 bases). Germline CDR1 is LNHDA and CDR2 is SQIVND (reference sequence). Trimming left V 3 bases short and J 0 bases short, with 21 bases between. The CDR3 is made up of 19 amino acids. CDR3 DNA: TGTGCCAGTAGTATTACAGGCGGCCCCTCCTTTCATAGCAATCAGCCCCAGCATTTT. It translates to CASSITGGPSFHSNQPQHF.

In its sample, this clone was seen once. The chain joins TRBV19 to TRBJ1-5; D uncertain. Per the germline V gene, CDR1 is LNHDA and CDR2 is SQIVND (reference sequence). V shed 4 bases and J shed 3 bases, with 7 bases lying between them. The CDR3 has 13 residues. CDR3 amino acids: CASSTQLNQPQHF. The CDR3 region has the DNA TGTGCCAGTAGTACACAGCTCAATCAGCCCCAGCATTTT.

The CDR3 here is CASSIVGGDNEQFF. The CDR3 region has the DNA TGTGCCAGTAGTATAGTCGGGGGGGACAATGAGCAGTTCTTC. The V and J genes are TRBV19 and TRBJ2-1, with 8 bases identical to TRBD2. Per germline, CDR1 LNHDA and CDR2 SQIVND (reference sequence). The CDR3 spans 14 residues. The V segment lost 1 base and the J segment 5 bases; nucleotides outside the gene matches: 1.

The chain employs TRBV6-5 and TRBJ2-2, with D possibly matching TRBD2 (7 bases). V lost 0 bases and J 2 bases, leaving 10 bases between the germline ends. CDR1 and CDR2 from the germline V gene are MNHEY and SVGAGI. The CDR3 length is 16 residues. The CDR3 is CASSYSGGANTGELFF. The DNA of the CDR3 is TGTGCCAGCAGTTACTCGGGGGGGGCCAACACCGGGGAGCTGTTTTTT.

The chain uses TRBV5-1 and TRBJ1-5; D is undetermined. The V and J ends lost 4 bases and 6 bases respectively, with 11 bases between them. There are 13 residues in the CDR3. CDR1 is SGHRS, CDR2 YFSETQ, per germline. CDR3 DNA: TGCGCCAGCAGCCCTGGTGGCTCTCAGCCCCAGCATTTT. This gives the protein CASSPGGSQPQHF.

The chain's CDR3 is CASSGLAGYNEQFF. As DNA, the CDR3 is TGTGCCAGCTCGGGACTAGCCGGTTACAATGAGCAGTTCTTC. The V gene is TRBV2, the J gene TRBJ2-1; TRBD2 aligns across 9 bases. The CDR3 runs to 14 residues. With 8 bases clipped from V and 4 bases from J, the junction kept 6 bases outside the gene matches. Germline CDR1 SNHLY, CDR2 FYNNEI.

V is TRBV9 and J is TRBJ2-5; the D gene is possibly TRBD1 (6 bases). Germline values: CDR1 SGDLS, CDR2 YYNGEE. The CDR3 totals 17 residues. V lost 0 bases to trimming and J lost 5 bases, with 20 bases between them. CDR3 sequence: CASSVDPRQGSKETQYF. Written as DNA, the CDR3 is TGTGCCAGCAGCGTAGACCCCCGGCAGGGGTCTAAGGAGACCCAGTACTTC. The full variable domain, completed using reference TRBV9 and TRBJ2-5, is DSGVTQTPKHLITATGQRVTLRCSPRSGDLSVYWYQQSLDQGLQFLIQYYNGEERAKGNILERFSAQQFPDLHSELNLSSLELGDSALYFCASSVDPRQGSKETQYFGPGTRLLVL.

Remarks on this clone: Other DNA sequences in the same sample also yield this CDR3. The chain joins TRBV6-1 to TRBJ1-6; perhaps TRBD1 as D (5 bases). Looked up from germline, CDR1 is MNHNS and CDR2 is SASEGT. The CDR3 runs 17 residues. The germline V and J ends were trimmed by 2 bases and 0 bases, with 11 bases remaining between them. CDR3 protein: CASSERQLSSYNSPLHF. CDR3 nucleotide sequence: TGTGCCAGCAGTGAACGACAGCTGAGCTCCTATAATTCACCCCTCCACTTT.

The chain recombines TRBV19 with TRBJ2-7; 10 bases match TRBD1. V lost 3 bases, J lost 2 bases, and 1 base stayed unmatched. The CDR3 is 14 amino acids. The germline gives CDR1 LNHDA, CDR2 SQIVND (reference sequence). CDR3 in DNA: TGTGCCAGTAGTATGGGGACAGGGGCCTACGAGCAGTACTTC. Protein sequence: CASSMGTGAYEQYF.

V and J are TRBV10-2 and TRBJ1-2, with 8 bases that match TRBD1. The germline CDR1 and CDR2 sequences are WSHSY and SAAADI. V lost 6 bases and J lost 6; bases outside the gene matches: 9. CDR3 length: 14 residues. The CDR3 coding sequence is TGCGCCAGCAGGAACCCAGGGGGCTTAGATGGCTACACCTTC. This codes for CASRNPGGLDGYTF.

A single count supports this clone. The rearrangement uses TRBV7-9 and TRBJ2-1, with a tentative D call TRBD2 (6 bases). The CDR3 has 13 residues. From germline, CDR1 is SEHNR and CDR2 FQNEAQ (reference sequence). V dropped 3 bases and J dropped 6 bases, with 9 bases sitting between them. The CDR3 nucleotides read TGTGCCAGCAGCTTGGCGACTAGCAATGAGCAGTTCTTC. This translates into CASSLATSNEQFF.

In DNA, the CDR3 is TGTGCCAGCAGCCTAGGACTAGCGGACTACAATGAGCAGTTCTTC. Protein product: CASSLGLADYNEQFF. The chain recombines TRBV5-8 with TRBJ2-1; TRBD2 matches at 10 bases. The CDR3 contains 15 residues. Germline assignment: CDR1 SGHTS and CDR2 YDEGEE. V was clipped by 4 bases and J by 3 bases; unmatched bases: 4. The full variable domain, rest sourced from reference TRBV5-8 and TRBJ2-1, is EAGVTQSPTHLIKTRGQQATLRCSPISGHTSVYWYQQALGLGLQFLLWYDEGEERNRGNFPPRFSGRQFPNYSSELNVNALELEDSALYLCASSLGLADYNEQFFGPGTRLTVL.

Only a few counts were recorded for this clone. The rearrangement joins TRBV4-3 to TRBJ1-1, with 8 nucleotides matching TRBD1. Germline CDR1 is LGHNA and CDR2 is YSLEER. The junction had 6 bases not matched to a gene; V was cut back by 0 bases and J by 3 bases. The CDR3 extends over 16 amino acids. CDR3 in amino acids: CASSQELQGGYTEAFF. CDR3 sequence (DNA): TGCGCCAGCAGCCAAGAATTACAGGGGGGTTACACTGAAGCTTTCTTT.

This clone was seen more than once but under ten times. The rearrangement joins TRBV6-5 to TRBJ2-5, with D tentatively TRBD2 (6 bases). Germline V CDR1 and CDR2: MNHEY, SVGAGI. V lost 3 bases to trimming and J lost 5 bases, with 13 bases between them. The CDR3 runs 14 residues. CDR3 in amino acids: CASSYGGVSETQYF. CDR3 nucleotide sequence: TGTGCCAGCAGTTATGGAGGGGTGAGCGAGACCCAGTACTTC.

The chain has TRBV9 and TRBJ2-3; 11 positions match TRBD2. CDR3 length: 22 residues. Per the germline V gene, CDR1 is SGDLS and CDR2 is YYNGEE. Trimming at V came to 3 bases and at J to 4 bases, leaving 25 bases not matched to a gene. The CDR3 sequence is CASSERTPGQGVTSGIPDTQYF. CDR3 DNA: TGTGCCAGCAGCGAAAGAACCCCGGGACAGGGAGTGACTAGCGGGATCCCAGATACGCAGTATTTT.

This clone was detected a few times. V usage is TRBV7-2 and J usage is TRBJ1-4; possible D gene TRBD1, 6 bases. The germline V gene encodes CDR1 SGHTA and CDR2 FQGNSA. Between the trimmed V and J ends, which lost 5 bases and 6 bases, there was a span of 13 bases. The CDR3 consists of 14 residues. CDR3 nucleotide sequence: TGTGCCAGCAGCCCGGGGGGGGCGGATGAAAAACTGTTTTTT. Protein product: CASSPGGADEKLFF.

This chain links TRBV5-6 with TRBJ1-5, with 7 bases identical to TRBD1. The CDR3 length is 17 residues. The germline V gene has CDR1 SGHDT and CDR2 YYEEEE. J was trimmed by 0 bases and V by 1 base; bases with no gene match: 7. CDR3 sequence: CASSLPRTGNSNQPQHF. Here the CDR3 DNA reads TGTGCCAGCAGCTTGCCCCGGACAGGAAATAGCAATCAGCCCCAGCATTTT. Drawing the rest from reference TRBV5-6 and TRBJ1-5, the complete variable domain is DAGVTQSPTHLIKTRGQQVTLRCSPKSGHDTVSWYQQALGQGPQFIFQYYEEEERQRGNFPDRFSGHQFPNYSSELNVNALLLGDSALYLCASSLPRTGNSNQPQHFGDGTRLSIL.

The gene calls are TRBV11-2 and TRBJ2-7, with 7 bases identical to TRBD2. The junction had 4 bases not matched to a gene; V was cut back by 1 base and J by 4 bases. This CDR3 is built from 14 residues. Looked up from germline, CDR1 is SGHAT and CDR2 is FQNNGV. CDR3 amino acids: CASSLGRGGYEQYF. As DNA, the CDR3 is TGTGCCAGCAGCTTAGGTCGCGGGGGATACGAGCAGTACTTC.

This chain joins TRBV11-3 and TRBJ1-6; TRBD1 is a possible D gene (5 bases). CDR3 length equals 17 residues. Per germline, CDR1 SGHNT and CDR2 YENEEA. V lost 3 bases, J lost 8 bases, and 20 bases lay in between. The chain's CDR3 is CASSFKGTWGTDSPLHF. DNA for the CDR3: TGTGCCAGCAGCTTTAAGGGGACCTGGGGGACTGATTCACCCCTCCACTTT.

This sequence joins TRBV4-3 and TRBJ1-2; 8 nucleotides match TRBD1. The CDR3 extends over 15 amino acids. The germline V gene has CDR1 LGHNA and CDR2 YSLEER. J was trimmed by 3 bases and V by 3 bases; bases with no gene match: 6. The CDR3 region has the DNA TGCGCCAGCAGCCATGTAGGACAGGGCTACTATGGCTACACCTTC. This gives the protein CASSHVGQGYYGYTF.

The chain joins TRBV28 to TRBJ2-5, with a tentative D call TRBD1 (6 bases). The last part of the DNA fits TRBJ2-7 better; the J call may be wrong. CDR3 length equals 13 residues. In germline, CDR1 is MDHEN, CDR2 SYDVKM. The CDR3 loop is CASSPGAGVEQYF. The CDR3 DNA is TGTGCCAGCAGTCCAGGGGCAGGGGTCGAGCAGTACTTC.

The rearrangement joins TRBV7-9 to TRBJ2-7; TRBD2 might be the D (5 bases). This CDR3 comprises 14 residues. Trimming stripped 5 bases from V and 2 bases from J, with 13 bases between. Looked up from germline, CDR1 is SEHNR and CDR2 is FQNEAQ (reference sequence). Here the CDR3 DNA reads TGTGCCAGCAGCCCTAGGACTGATGCCTACGAGCAGTACTTC. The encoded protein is CASSPRTDAYEQYF.

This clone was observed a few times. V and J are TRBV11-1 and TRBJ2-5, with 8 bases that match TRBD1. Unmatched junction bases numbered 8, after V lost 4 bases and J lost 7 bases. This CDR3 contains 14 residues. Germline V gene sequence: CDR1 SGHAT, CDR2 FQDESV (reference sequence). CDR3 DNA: TGTGCCAGCAGCTGGACAGGGCCCCCAGGGACCCAGTACTTC. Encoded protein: CASSWTGPPGTQYF.